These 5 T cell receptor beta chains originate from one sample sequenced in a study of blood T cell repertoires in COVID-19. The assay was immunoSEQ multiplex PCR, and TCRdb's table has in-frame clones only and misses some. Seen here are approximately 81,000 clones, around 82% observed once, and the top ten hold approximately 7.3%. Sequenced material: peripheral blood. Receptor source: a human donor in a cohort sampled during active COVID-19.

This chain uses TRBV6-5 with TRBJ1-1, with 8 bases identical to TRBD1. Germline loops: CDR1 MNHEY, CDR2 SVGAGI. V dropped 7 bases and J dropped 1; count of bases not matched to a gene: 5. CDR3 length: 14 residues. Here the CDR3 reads CASKPTGGNTEAFF. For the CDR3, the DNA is TGTGCCAGCAAGCCTACAGGGGGGAACACTGAAGCTTTCTTT.

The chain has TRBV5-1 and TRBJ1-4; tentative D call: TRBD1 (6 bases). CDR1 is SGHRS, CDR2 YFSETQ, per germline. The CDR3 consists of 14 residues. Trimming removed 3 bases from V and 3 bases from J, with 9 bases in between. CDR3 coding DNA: TGCGCCAGCAGCTCGGACAGATCTAATGAAAAACTGTTTTTT. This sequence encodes CASSSDRSNEKLFF.

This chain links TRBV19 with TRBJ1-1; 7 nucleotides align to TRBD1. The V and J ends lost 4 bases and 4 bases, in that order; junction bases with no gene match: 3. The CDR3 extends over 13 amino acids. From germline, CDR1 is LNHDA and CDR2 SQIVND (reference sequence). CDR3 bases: TGTGCCAGTAGTAACCAGGGGGGCACTGAAGCTTTCTTT. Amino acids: CASSNQGGTEAFF.

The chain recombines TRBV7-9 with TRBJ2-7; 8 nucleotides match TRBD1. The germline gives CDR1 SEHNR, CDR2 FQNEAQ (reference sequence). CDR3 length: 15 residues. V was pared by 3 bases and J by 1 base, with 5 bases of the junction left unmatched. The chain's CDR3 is CASSFSTGVSYEQYF. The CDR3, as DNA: TGTGCCAGCAGCTTCTCGACAGGGGTATCCTACGAGCAGTACTTC. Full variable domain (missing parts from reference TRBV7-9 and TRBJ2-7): DTGVSQNPRHKITKRGQNVTFRCDPISEHNRLYWYRQTLGQGPEFLTYFQNEAQLEKSRLLSDRFSAERPKGSFSTLEIQRTEQGDSAMYLCASSFSTGVSYEQYFGPGTRLTVT.

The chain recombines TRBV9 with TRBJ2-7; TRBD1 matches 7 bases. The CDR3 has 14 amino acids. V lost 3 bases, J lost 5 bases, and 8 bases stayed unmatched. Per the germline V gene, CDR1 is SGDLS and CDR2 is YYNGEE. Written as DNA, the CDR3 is TGTGCCAGCAGCGGGACAGGTGGTGGGCACGAGCAGTACTTC. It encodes CASSGTGGGHEQYF.